Listed here are 25 T cell receptor beta chains from one sample, sequenced in a study of blood T cells in healthy people across ages. Sample-barcoded 5' priming and a J-beta primer mix drove a second PCR of roughly 6 to 12 cycles. TCRdb reprocessed the 5' RACE reads via MiXCR and lists one record per CDR3 protein. Of approximately 810,000 distinct CDR3 sequences in the sample, about 34% were seen once. Sequenced sample: blood. The receptor set was obtained from a man aged 18 to 29 in good health.

About this clonotype itself: This could be a read error, since a much larger clone is one nucleotide away. V usage is TRBV4-3 and J usage is TRBJ2-7; TRBD1 is a possible D gene (5 bases). The CDR3 spans 15 residues. Germline V gene sequence: CDR1 LGHNA, CDR2 YSLEER. The CDR3 is CTSSQDSQGSYEQYF. CDR3 bases: TGCACCAGCAGCCAAGATTCCCAGGGATCCTACGAGCAGTACTTC.

This chain connects TRBV7-8 to TRBJ1-2; possibly TRBD1 for D (5 bases). This CDR3 contains 13 residues. Trimming cost V 6 bases and J 3 bases, with 11 bases left between them. The germline V gene encodes CDR1 SGHVS and CDR2 FQNEAQ. The chain's CDR3 is CASSIDSDYGYTF. In DNA form, the CDR3 reads TGTGCCAGCAGTATCGACAGCGACTATGGCTACACCTTC.

As to this clonotype: This may be a read error: a much more frequent sequence differs by one nucleotide. This chain links TRBV5-1 with TRBJ2-1; no clear D gene. This CDR3 has 17 amino acids. Per germline, CDR1 SGHRS and CDR2 YFSETQ. The CDR3 spells CTSSLIQIVNSYNEQFF. The CDR3 bases are TGCACCAGCAGCTTAATCCAAATAGTTAATTCATACAATGAGCAGTTCTTC.

V and J are TRBV7-3 and TRBJ2-3; no firm D call. V lost 2 bases and J lost 5, with 8 bases in between. This CDR3 contains 13 residues. The germline V gene encodes CDR1 SGHTA and CDR2 FQGTGA. DNA of the CDR3: TGTGCCAGCAGCTTAGAGGCTCGAGATACGCAGTATTTT. Residues: CASSLEARDTQYF. The entire variable domain, with the rest obtained from reference TRBV7-3 and TRBJ2-3, is as follows: GAGVSQTPSNKVTEKGKYVELRCDPISGHTALYWYRQSLGQGPEFLIYFQGTGAADDSGLPNDRFFAVRPEGSVSTLKIQRTERGDSAVYLCASSLEARDTQYFGPGTRLTVL.

The genes are TRBV5-1 and TRBJ2-1; D is ambiguous. This CDR3 is built from 15 residues. Germline-derived CDR1 and CDR2 are SGHRS and YFSETQ. The V end lost 1 base, the J end lost 5 bases, and 13 bases lay between the germline ends. In DNA form, the CDR3 reads TGCGCCAGCAGCTTGCTCCCGAATCTAAACAATGAGCAGTTCTTC. It specifies CASSLLPNLNNEQFF. The complete variable domain, with remaining parts taken from reference TRBV5-1 and TRBJ2-1, reads KAGVTQTPRYLIKTRGQQVTLSCSPISGHRSVSWYQQTPGQGLQFLFEYFSETQRNKGNFPGRFSGRQFSNSRSEMNVSTLELGDSALYLCASSLLPNLNNEQFFGPGTRLTVL.

The chain couples TRBV5-1 to TRBJ2-1; D may be TRBD2 (5 bases). This CDR3 is built from 16 residues. V was pared by 0 bases and J by 6 bases, with 16 bases between. The V gene's germline CDR1 is SGHRS and CDR2 YFSETQ. The CDR3 sequence: CASSLDPSGRGNEQFF. The CDR3 region has the DNA TGCGCCAGCAGCTTGGACCCGTCTGGGAGAGGCAATGAGCAGTTCTTC.

The sample holds one count of this clonotype. The chain couples TRBV24-1 to TRBJ2-3, with 8 bases aligning to TRBD2. The germline gives CDR1 KGHDR, CDR2 SFDVKD. The trim removed 3 bases at V and 0 bases at J, leaving 4 bases unmatched. The CDR3 runs to 16 residues. The CDR3 loop is CATSDPAGESTDTQYF. In DNA form, the CDR3 reads TGTGCCACCAGTGATCCAGCGGGGGAGAGCACAGATACGCAGTATTTT.

The chain recombines TRBV6-5 with TRBJ1-5; D is unresolved. The V gene's germline CDR1 is MNHEY and CDR2 SVGAGI. The ends were cut back, 0 bases at V and 2 bases at J, with 11 bases in the middle. The CDR3 extends over 16 amino acids. CDR3 protein: CASSYSRGEGNQPQHF. CDR3 bases: TGTGCCAGCAGTTACTCTCGAGGCGAGGGCAATCAGCCCCAGCATTTT.

This clonotype was found many times. This rearrangement joins TRBV7-9 to TRBJ2-3; 8 nucleotides match TRBD1. Germline V gives CDR1 SEHNR, CDR2 FQNEAQ (reference sequence). V lost 2 bases, J lost 6 bases, and 4 bases stayed unmatched. The CDR3 totals 14 residues. The CDR3 protein is CASSLPGGLDTQYF. The CDR3 DNA reads as TGTGCCAGCAGCTTACCAGGGGGCTTGGATACGCAGTATTTT.

The chain links TRBV7-2 to TRBJ1-5, with D uncertain. The CDR3 extends over 18 amino acids. CDR1 and CDR2 from the germline V gene are SGHTA and FQGNSA. V lost 0 bases, J lost 4 bases, and 19 bases lay in between. This CDR3 reads CASSLAQSRPGWNQPQHF. CDR3 nucleotides: TGTGCCAGCAGCTTAGCGCAAAGCAGACCCGGGTGGAATCAGCCCCAGCATTTT.

This clonotype was found many times. The rearrangement joins TRBV12-3 or TRBV12-4 to TRBJ1-2; D possibly corresponds to TRBD1 (6 bases). Trimming left V 3 bases short and J 1 base short, with 6 bases between. The CDR3 runs to 13 residues. The CDR3 is CASSLGHNYGYTF. The CDR3 DNA is TGTGCCAGCAGTTTGGGACATAACTATGGCTACACCTTC.

This rearrangement joins TRBV5-1 to TRBJ2-3, with D perhaps matching TRBD2 (6 bases). Trimming removed 3 bases at V and 4 bases at J, with 15 bases between. Germline CDR1 is SGHRS and CDR2 is YFSETQ. The length of the CDR3 is 15 residues. The DNA for the CDR3 is TGCGCCAGCAGCTGGGGGGAATTCAGTGCAGATACGCAGTATTTT. Its protein is CASSWGEFSADTQYF.

V usage is TRBV16 and J usage is TRBJ1-4; 7 bases line up with TRBD1. V lost 0 bases to trimming and J lost 13 bases; unmatched junction nucleotides: 11. Germline V lookup: CDR1 KGHSY, CDR2 FQNENV. The CDR3 loop spans 15 amino acids. This CDR3 reads CASSQSPSGGTGLFF. In nucleotides, the CDR3 is TGTGCCAGCAGCCAATCGCCCTCAGGGGGTACAGGACTGTTTTTT.

The rearrangement uses TRBV29-1 and TRBJ2-5; D unresolved. CDR1 and CDR2 (germline): SQVTM, ANQGSEA. The CDR3 covers 14 residues. The germline V and J ends were trimmed by 4 bases and 0 bases, with 12 bases remaining between them. The DNA of the CDR3 is TGCAGCGTTGGAGGCCAGGAATACCAAGAGACCCAGTACTTC. Protein: CSVGGQEYQETQYF.

This clonotype came up once. The chain recombines TRBV12-3 or TRBV12-4 with TRBJ2-7; maybe TRBD1 (6 bases). With 1 base removed from V and 3 bases from J, the gap between germline ends came to 13 bases. The CDR3 is made up of 15 amino acids. The CDR3 loop reads CASSLGAGAVYEQYF. The DNA of the CDR3 is TGTGCCAGCAGTTTAGGGGCAGGGGCAGTCTACGAGCAGTACTTC.

To note about this clonotype: A much larger clonotype is one base distant, so this may be a read error. V gene TRBV7-9 combines with J gene TRBJ2-7; D is tentatively TRBD1 or TRBD2 (6 bases each). The length of the CDR3 is 13 residues. The ends were cut back, 2 bases at V and 10 bases at J, with 15 bases in the middle. The germline V gene has CDR1 SEHNR and CDR2 FQNEAQ (reference sequence). The CDR3 DNA reads TGTGCCAGCAGCTTATATTCAGGGGAGGCCCAGTACTTC. It translates to CASSLYSGEAQYF.

Note on this clonotype: This may arise from a read error, as a much more abundant clone is one base away. The chain links TRBV5-1 to TRBJ2-5; D is possibly TRBD2 (5 bases). From germline, CDR1 is SGHRS and CDR2 YFSETQ. The CDR3 covers 13 residues. In DNA, the CDR3 is TGCACCAGCAGCCCCCCCGGACTCGAGACCCAGTACTTC. This translates into CTSSPPGLETQYF.

The CDR3 reads CASNGRASNQPQHF. DNA for the CDR3: TGTGCCAGCAATGGCCGGGCCTCCAATCAGCCCCAGCATTTT. This chain uses TRBV6-2 or TRBV6-3 with TRBJ1-5; D gene unclear. Trimming removed 7 bases at V and 3 bases at J, with 13 bases between. CDR3 size: 14 residues. The germline V gene encodes CDR1 MNHEY and CDR2 SVGEGT.

The chain joins TRBV5-1 to TRBJ2-5; D not certain. Deletions cut 0 bases from V and 2 bases from J, with 8 bases between. This CDR3 has 14 amino acids. From germline, CDR1 is SGHRS and CDR2 YFSETQ. For the CDR3, the DNA is TGCGCCAGCAGCTTGGTCGGAGAGCAAGAGACCCAGTACTTC. Translation gives CASSLVGEQETQYF.

The chain is built from TRBV27 and TRBJ1-1; D perhaps matches TRBD1 (6 bases). Trimming pared 4 bases from V and 5 bases from J, leaving 14 bases between. CDR3 length equals 14 residues. Germline V gene sequence: CDR1 MNHEY, CDR2 SMNVEV (reference sequence). The CDR3 DNA reads TGTGCCAGCAGTTCCCCGGGGGCTCGAACTGAAGCTTTCTTT. Translating gives CASSSPGARTEAFF.

This clonotype turned up a few times. The chain joins TRBV12-3 or TRBV12-4 to TRBJ1-4; the D gene is possibly TRBD1 (6 bases). V shed 5 bases and J shed 14 bases, with 15 bases lying between them. The CDR3 runs 12 residues. In DNA, the CDR3 is TGTGCCAGCAGTCGGACGAGTCAGGGGCTGTTTTTT. Its protein product is CASSRTSQGLFF.

The chain recombines TRBV7-2 with TRBJ2-3, with 7 nucleotides matching TRBD2. CDR1 is SGHTA, CDR2 FQGNSA, per germline. The CDR3 is made up of 15 amino acids. The trim removed 6 bases at V and 0 bases at J, leaving 6 bases unmatched. In DNA form, the CDR3 reads TGTGCCAGCAGTTTATGGGGGGGGAGCACAGATACGCAGTATTTT. Its translation is CASSLWGGSTDTQYF.

V gene TRBV4-1 combines with J gene TRBJ1-2; 9 nucleotides agree with TRBD1. Per germline, CDR1 MGHRA and CDR2 YSYEKL. The CDR3 extends over 15 amino acids. V was pared by 1 base and J by 2 bases, with 2 bases of the junction left unmatched. In nucleotides, the CDR3 is TGCGCCAGCAGCCAAGCGACAGGGGGGAACTATGGCTACACCTTC. This translates into CASSQATGGNYGYTF.

This clonotype was detected a few times. The chain uses TRBV4-3 and TRBJ1-1; tentatively, D is TRBD1 (6 bases). The CDR3 totals 15 residues. Germline assignment: CDR1 LGHNA and CDR2 YSLEER. V was pared by 1 base and J by 4 bases, with 13 bases between. The CDR3 region is CASSQVAGVGTEAFF. As DNA, the CDR3 is TGCGCCAGCAGCCAAGTAGCAGGGGTGGGCACTGAAGCTTTCTTT.

This clonotype was detected many times. The V call is TRBV10-3, the J call TRBJ2-1; tentatively, D is TRBD2 (5 bases). Germline CDR1 is ENHRY and CDR2 is SYGVKD. The CDR3 runs to 13 residues. V lost 8 bases to trimming and J lost 0 bases, with 8 bases between them. This CDR3 is CAISRGSYNEQFF. The CDR3 region has the DNA TGTGCCATCTCCCGGGGCTCCTACAATGAGCAGTTCTTC.